This TCR beta chain was sequenced for a study of shared clonotypes between healthy human individuals. Assay: immunoSEQ multiplex PCR; the TCRdb copy retains only in-frame clones and omits some. The sample holds approximately 2.1 million clones, just over 90% seen once. All the donors were Caucasian adults who lived in Nashville, Tennessee. Study results and caveats: Richness estimates generally favored naive over memory subsets. Owing to a small donor count, the genetic and exposure-history diversity represented was limited.

As to this clone: The antigen is undetermined.

The receptor was isolated from a young man in good health. Some clones in this sample may be carry-over from other donors' samples. Sample: naive CD4+ T cells from PBMCs. The sample's subset: CD45RA+ positively selected.

CDR3 nucleotides: TGTGCCAGCAGCTTACAGGGGTTTTCCTACAATGAGCAGTTCTTC. Protein sequence: CASSLQGFSYNEQFF. The gene calls are TRBV7-3 and TRBJ2-1, with TRBD1 as a possible D gene (6 bases). Trimming took 2 bases from V and 1 from J, leaving 9 bases between them. The length of the CDR3 is 15 residues. Per germline, CDR1 SGHTA and CDR2 FQGTGA.